The 19 T cell receptor beta chains below all came from one sample that was sequenced in a study of T cells in Graves' hyperthyroidism and ophthalmopathy. Template material for amplifying TCR beta CDR3 regions consisted of RNA transcripts. A first-round RT-PCR of the TCR CDR3 used the HTBI primer set. TCRdb re-derived calls from the multiplex PCR reads in MiXCR, one entry per CDR3 protein. The sample contains fewer than 550,000 distinct CDR3 sequences, 15% to 19% of which appear only once. The sample consisted of blood. The receptors derive from a woman under 30 with Graves' hyperthyroidism.

This clonotype has only a few counts. This chain connects TRBV29-1 to TRBJ2-2; the match to TRBD1 covers 7 bases. The CDR3 extends over 14 amino acids. CDR1 is SQVTM and CDR2 is ANQGSEA in the germline V gene. J lost 0 bases, V lost 8 bases, and 6 bases had no gene match. CDR3 protein: CSTWDSSNTGELFF. CDR3 nucleotides: TGCAGCACCTGGGACAGCTCGAACACCGGGGAGCTGTTTTTT.

This clonotype was observed many times. The V and J genes are TRBV10-3 and TRBJ2-2, with D perhaps matching TRBD1 (6 bases). This CDR3 has 14 residues. V was shortened by 5 bases and J by 1 base, with 8 bases between the two germline ends. Germline-derived CDR1 and CDR2 are ENHRY and SYGVKD. The DNA for the CDR3 is TGTGCCATCAGTTTGGGACAGAACACCGGGGAGCTGTTTTTT. Protein: CAISLGQNTGELFF.

This clonotype was counted many times. The chain employs TRBV10-3 and TRBJ2-7; TRBD2 matches 8 bases. Germline V lookup: CDR1 ENHRY, CDR2 SYGVKD. The CDR3 is 16 amino acids. With 2 bases clipped from V and 5 bases from J, the junction kept 11 bases outside the gene matches. The CDR3 coding sequence is TGTGCCATCAGTGAGCGCCCCACTAGCGGTAAAAACGAGCAGTACTTC. Protein sequence: CAISERPTSGKNEQYF.

The table lists this clonotype with a few counts. The rearrangement joins TRBV27 to TRBJ2-7; possible D gene TRBD2, 5 bases. The germline V gene encodes CDR1 MNHEY and CDR2 SMNVEV (reference sequence). The length of the CDR3 is 18 residues. Trimming removed 5 bases from V and 2 bases from J, with 25 bases in between. CDR3 sequence reads: CASSPTWIALRNAYEQYF. CDR3 sequence (DNA): TGTGCCAGCAGTCCCACTTGGATAGCGCTTAGAAATGCCTACGAGCAGTACTTC.

This clonotype was counted many times. The chain has TRBV18 and TRBJ2-7, with no clear D. The V gene's germline CDR1 is KGHSH and CDR2 LQKENI. The ends were cut back, 8 bases at V and 0 bases at J, with 11 bases in the middle. This CDR3 is built from 13 residues. The CDR3 nucleotides are TGTGCCAGCAGCCCCCTCGGCTCCTACGAGCAGTACTTC. Protein: CASSPLGSYEQYF.

This rearrangement joins TRBV3-1 to TRBJ2-5; possible D gene TRBD2, 5 bases. Germline CDR1 and CDR2: LGHDT and YNNKEL (reference sequence). The V gene lost 2 bases and the J gene lost 1 base, with 17 bases spanning the gap. This CDR3 spans 17 amino acids. The CDR3 region is CASSQQASGVSQETQYF. The CDR3 DNA reads as TGTGCCAGCAGCCAACAGGCTTCCGGGGTCTCCCAAGAGACCCAGTACTTC.

This clonotype has ten or more counts. V gene TRBV12-3 or TRBV12-4 combines with J gene TRBJ2-3; 8 bases map to TRBD2. V dropped 3 bases and J dropped 1; count of bases not matched to a gene: 6. CDR3 length: 16 amino acids. CDR3 loop: CASSFSGGLRTDTQYF. CDR3 nucleotide sequence: TGTGCCAGCAGTTTCTCGGGGGGGCTCCGCACAGATACGCAGTATTTT.

This clonotype was found many times. The rearrangement links TRBV11-2 to TRBJ1-3; the match to TRBD1 covers 11 bases. This CDR3 is built from 15 residues. The junction had 3 bases not matched to a gene; V was cut back by 1 base and J by 7 bases. Germline-derived CDR1 and CDR2 are SGHAT and FQNNGV. The CDR3 region is CASSLAGTGGNTIYF. The CDR3 region has the DNA TGTGCCAGCAGCTTAGCTGGGACAGGGGGTAACACCATATATTTT.

In this sample, this clonotype turned up once. Its ends do not fully match the called genes, so a read error is possible. J is TRBJ1-2 and V is TRBV20-1; no firm D call. CDR1 and CDR2 (germline): DFQATT, SNEGSKA (reference sequence). The CDR3 extends over 11 amino acids. CDR3 sequence (DNA): TGTCGACCGGGGTATGACTATGGCTACACCTTC. Translation: CRPGYDYGYTF.

Only a few counts were recorded for this clonotype. The V and J genes are TRBV12-3 or TRBV12-4 and TRBJ1-2, with unresolved D. Trimming left V 1 base short and J 8 bases short, with 14 bases between. This CDR3 is 14 amino acids long. CDR3 loop: CASSLGRLFAGYTF. The CDR3 DNA follows: TGTGCCAGCAGTTTAGGGCGGTTGTTTGCAGGCTACACCTTC.

There are many counts of this clonotype. CDR3 sequence: CASSPLDRDQETQYF. The CDR3 DNA is TGTGCCAGCTCACCACTGGACAGAGATCAAGAGACCCAGTACTTC. The rearrangement uses TRBV18 and TRBJ2-5; TRBD1 is a possible D gene (6 bases). Trimming stripped 1 base from V and 2 bases from J, with 11 bases between. Germline V CDR1 and CDR2: KGHSH, LQKENI. The CDR3 consists of 15 residues.

This clonotype was detected ten times or more. V is TRBV20-1 and J is TRBJ2-5; a weak D match, TRBD2 (5 bases). The CDR3 is made up of 14 amino acids. The germline V and J ends were trimmed by 3 bases and 5 bases, with 16 bases remaining between them. The germline CDR1 and CDR2 sequences are DFQATT and SNEGSKA (reference sequence). The CDR3 loop reads CSASGVTRRETQYF. The CDR3 nucleotides read TGCAGTGCTAGTGGTGTCACCCGGAGGGAGACCCAGTACTTC.

This clonotype occurred many times. V and J are TRBV29-1 and TRBJ1-1, with D unclear. CDR3 size: 13 residues. Trimming pared 8 bases from V and 0 bases from J, leaving 13 bases between. CDR1 is SQVTM, CDR2 ANQGSEA, per germline. This CDR3 is CSTKVGMNTEAFF. CDR3 DNA sequence: TGCAGCACAAAGGTCGGTATGAACACTGAAGCTTTCTTT. The whole variable domain, remainder taken from reference TRBV29-1 and TRBJ1-1, is SAVISQKPSRDICQRGTSLTIQCQVDSQVTMMFWYRQQPGQSLTLIATANQGSEATYESGFVIDKFPISRPNLTFSTLTVSNMSPEDSSIYLCSTKVGMNTEAFFGQGTRLTVV.

Note on this clonotype: A much bigger clone sits one base away, suggesting this may be a read error. This chain links TRBV6-5 with TRBJ2-7; D is unclear. V was clipped by 7 bases and J by 0 bases, with 10 bases between them. The CDR3 runs 13 residues. CDR1 is MNHEY and CDR2 is SVGAGI in the germline V gene. The CDR3 here is CASIRDSSYEQYF. The CDR3 coding sequence is TGTGCCAGCATTAGGGATAGCTCCTACGAGCAGTACTTC.

The J gene is TRBJ2-5, the V gene TRBV15; TRBD1 matches at 7 bases. Per germline, CDR1 LNHNV and CDR2 YYDKDF (reference sequence). The CDR3 is 17 residues long. V dropped 3 bases and J dropped 1; count of bases not matched to a gene: 11. The CDR3 spells CATSSPGTVTLQETQYF. The CDR3 DNA is TGTGCCACCAGCAGCCCAGGGACAGTCACACTCCAAGAGACCCAGTACTTC. The complete variable domain, with remaining parts taken from reference TRBV15 and TRBJ2-5, reads DAMVIQNPRYQVTQFGKPVTLSCSQTLNHNVMYWYQQKSSQAPKLLFHYYDKDFNNEADTPDNFQSRRPNTSFCFLDIRSPGLGDTAMYLCATSSPGTVTLQETQYFGPGTRLLVL.

The sample holds many counts of this clonotype. CDR3 DNA: TGCGCCAGCAGCGTGGACAGGGGCTACGAGCAGTACTTC. This translates into CASSVDRGYEQYF. The chain recombines TRBV5-1 with TRBJ2-7; 9 bases align to TRBD1. Looked up from germline, CDR1 is SGHRS and CDR2 is YFSETQ. CDR3 length: 13 residues. V lost 4 bases to trimming and J lost 3 bases; unmatched junction nucleotides: 2.

This clonotype was observed at least ten times. This chain joins TRBV27 and TRBJ1-1; TRBD1 is a possible D gene (6 bases). V was clipped by 8 bases and J by 7 bases, with 23 bases between them. The length of the CDR3 is 15 residues. Germline values: CDR1 MNHEY, CDR2 SMNVEV (reference sequence). The CDR3 DNA reads TGTGCCAGCGCCACGTTGCAGGGGCGATACCTTGAAGCTTTCTTT. Protein: CASATLQGRYLEAFF.

In this sample, this clonotype turned up a few times. The chain couples TRBV10-3 to TRBJ2-7; D perhaps matches TRBD2 (5 bases). The germline V gene encodes CDR1 ENHRY and CDR2 SYGVKD. V dropped 4 bases and J dropped 2 bases, with 12 bases sitting between them. The CDR3 consists of 14 residues. CDR3 loop: CAISGKRMTYEQYF. Written as DNA, the CDR3 is TGTGCCATCAGTGGAAAGCGGATGACCTACGAGCAGTACTTC.

The CDR3 spells CASSQVSNSYEQYF. CDR3 nucleotides: TGCGCCAGCAGCCAAGTCTCGAATTCCTACGAGCAGTACTTC. The chain carries TRBV4-1 and TRBJ2-7; no reliable D call. CDR3 length equals 14 residues. With 1 base removed from V and 1 base from J, the gap between germline ends came to 8 bases. Germline CDR1 and CDR2: MGHRA and YSYEKL.